These T cell receptor beta chains were read from a single sample in a study of shared clonotypes between healthy human individuals. The assay was immunoSEQ multiplex PCR, and TCRdb's table has in-frame clones only and misses some. The sample shows about 1.1 million clones, approximately 80% of them seen only once. Source material: memory CD4+ T cells from PBMCs. All receptors derive from a man between 18 and 29 years old in good health. Some clones in this sample may be carry-over from other donors' samples. The CDR3 runs from the conserved cysteine through the conserved F or W.

J,V,CDR3
TRBJ2-3,TRBV10-2,CALRVEDTQYF
TRBJ2-1,TRBV10-3,CAISDASGSFEQFF
TRBJ2-7,TRBV7-6,CASSPVGQGKTYEQYF
TRBJ1-2,TRBV19,CASSMAQGFRYGYTF
TRBJ1-2,TRBV19,CASRQGNNYGYTF
TRBJ2-5,TRBV6-1,CATKRSLGAAETQYF
TRBJ1-1,TRBV19,CASSLRHRGTEAFF
TRBJ2-5,TRBV12-5,CASGLGTVEQETQYF
TRBJ1-1,TRBV19,CASSIKEFSLRQGTKLNTEAFF
TRBJ2-5,TRBV14,CASSPPGSSRGTQYF
TRBJ1-5,TRBV28,CASSLVYQPQHF
TRBJ2-4,TRBV9,CASSVGGRKDIQYF
TRBJ2-5,TRBV30,CAWSVRGLVGETQYF
TRBJ2-1,TRBV2,CASRRQENEQFF
TRBJ2-3,TRBV7-2,CASSLPLAGTYTDTQYF